This T cell receptor (beta chain) was captured in a study of blood T cell repertoires in COVID-19. CDR3 length equals 13 residues. Germline V gene data show CDR1 as LGHNT and CDR2 as FRNRAP. V gave up 4 bases and J gave up 3 bases, with 9 bases separating them. As originally analysed: It was from reference gene primer amplification that nucleated cell counts were estimated. Clones were read by immunoSEQ multiplex PCR, and TCRdb kept only the in-frame ones, dropping some. Clone size and V and J calls were adopted from that table, with D and trimming inferred from the DNA. Of about 55,000 clones in the sample, 65% to 90% were seen once.

This receptor was taken from a man aged 70-80 years with acute or convalescent COVID-19. Sequencing was done on a sample of peripheral blood. This sequence joins TRBV12-5 and TRBJ1-1; a possible D gene is TRBD1 (5 bases). In DNA, the CDR3 is TGTGCTAGTGGTTCCCCGGGGGACACTGAAGCTTTCTTT. Protein sequence: CASGSPGDTEAFF.